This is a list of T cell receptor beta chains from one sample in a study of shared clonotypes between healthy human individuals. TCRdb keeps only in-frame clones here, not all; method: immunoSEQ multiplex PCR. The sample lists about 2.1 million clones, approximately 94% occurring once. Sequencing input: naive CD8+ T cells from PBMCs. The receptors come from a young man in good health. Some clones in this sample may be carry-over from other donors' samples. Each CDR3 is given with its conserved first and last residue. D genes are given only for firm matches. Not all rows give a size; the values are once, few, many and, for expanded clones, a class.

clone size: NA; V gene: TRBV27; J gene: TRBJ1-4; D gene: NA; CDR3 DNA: TGTGCCAGCAGTTTAAAGGTCAGGGGTAATGAAAAACTGTTTTTT; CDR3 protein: CASSLKVRGNEKLFF
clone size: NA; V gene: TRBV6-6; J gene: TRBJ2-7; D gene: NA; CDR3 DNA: TGTGCCAGCAGTTTTTTTGACCGGAGCTCCTACGAGCAGTACTTC; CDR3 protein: CASSFFDRSSYEQYF
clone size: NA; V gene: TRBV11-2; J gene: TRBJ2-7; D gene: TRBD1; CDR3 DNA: TGTGCCAGCAGCTTAGCGGGACAGGGGTACCCCTACGAGCAGTACTTC; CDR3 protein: CASSLAGQGYPYEQYF
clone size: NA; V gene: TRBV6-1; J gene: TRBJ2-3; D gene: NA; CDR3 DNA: TGTGCCAGCGGGGACGGGGGTTCAGATACGCAGTATTTT; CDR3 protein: CASGDGGSDTQYF
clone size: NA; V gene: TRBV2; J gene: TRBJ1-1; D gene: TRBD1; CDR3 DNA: TGTGCCAGCACCTACAGGGGGGTTGCCACTGAAGCTTTCTTT; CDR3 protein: CASTYRGVATEAFF
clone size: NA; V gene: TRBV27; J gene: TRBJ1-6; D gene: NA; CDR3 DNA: TGTGCCAGCAAGCCCGGGGCCAGCCGGGCGTATAATTCACCCCTCCACTTT; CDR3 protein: CASKPGASRAYNSPLHF
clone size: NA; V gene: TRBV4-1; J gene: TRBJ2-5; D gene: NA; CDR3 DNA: TGCGCCAGCAGCCTGAGGGGGGCAGGAGAGACCCAGTACTTC; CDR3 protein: CASSLRGAGETQYF
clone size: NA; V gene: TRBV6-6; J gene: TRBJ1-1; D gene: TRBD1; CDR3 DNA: TGTGCCAGCAGTTCCTCAACAGGGGTCACTGAAGCTTTCTTT; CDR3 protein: CASSSSTGVTEAFF
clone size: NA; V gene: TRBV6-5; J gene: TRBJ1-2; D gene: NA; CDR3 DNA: TGTGCCAGCAGTTACTCAGCAGGGAGTGTTGGCTATGGCTACACCTTC; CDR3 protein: CASSYSAGSVGYGYTF
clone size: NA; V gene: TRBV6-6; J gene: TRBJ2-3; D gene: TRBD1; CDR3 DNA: TGTGCCAGCAGTTACCAGGGGGAAATATTGAAAGATACGCAGTATTTT; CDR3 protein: CASSYQGEILKDTQYF
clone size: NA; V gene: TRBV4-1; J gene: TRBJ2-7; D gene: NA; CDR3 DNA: TGCGCCAGCAGCCAGGGGTCTAGCGCCAGAACCTACGAGCAGTACTTC; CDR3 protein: CASSQGSSARTYEQYF
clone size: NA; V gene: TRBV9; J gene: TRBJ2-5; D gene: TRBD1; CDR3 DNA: TGTGCCAGCAGCCCGGGACAGGGTATTAGGGAGACCCAGTACTTC; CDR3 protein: CASSPGQGIRETQYF
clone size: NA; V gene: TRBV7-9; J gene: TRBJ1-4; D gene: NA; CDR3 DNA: TGTGCCAGCACCCGAAACACCGGGGCTAATGAAAAACTGTTTTTT; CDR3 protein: CASTRNTGANEKLFF
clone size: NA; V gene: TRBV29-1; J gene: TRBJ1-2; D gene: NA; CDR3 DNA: TGCAGCGTTGAATGGGGGGGCATAGGCTATGGCTACACCTTC; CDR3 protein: CSVEWGGIGYGYTF
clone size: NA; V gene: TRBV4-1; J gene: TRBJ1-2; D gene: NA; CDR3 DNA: TGCGCCAGCAGCCTTACACTCCCGGGGGCCTCTAACTATGGCTACACCTTC; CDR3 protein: CASSLTLPGASNYGYTF
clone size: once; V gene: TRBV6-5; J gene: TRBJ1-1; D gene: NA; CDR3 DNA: TGTGCCAGCAGTTACTCAGGGATGAACACTGAAGCTTTCTTT; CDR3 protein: CASSYSGMNTEAFF
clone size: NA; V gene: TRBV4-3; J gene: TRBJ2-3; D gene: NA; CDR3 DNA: TGCGCCAGCAGCCAAGAGTTAGGGCCCTCGACCACAGATACGCAGTATTTT; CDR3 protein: CASSQELGPSTTDTQYF
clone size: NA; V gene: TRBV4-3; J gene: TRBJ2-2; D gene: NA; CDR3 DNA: TGCGCCAGCAGCCAAGTGGAGGGTTTCGACACCGGGGAGCTGTTTTTT; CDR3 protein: CASSQVEGFDTGELFF
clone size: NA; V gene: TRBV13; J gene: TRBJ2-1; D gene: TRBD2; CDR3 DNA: TGTGCCAGCAGCTCGACTAGCGGGGCTAATGAGCAGTTCTTC; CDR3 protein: CASSSTSGANEQFF
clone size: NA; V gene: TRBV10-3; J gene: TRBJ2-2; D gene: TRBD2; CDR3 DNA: TGTGCCATCAGTGAGTCGGAGGGACTAGCGTCCACCGAGGAGCTGTTTTTT; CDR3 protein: CAISESEGLASTEELFF
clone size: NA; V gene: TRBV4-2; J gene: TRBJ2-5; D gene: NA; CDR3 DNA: TGTGCCAGCAGCCCCCGGGGGACAGACCAAGAGACCCAGTACTTC; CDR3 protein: CASSPRGTDQETQYF
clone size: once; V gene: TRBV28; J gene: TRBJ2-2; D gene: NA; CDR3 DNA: TGTGCCAGCAGTTGGGGGCCCGGGGAGCTGTTTTTT; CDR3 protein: CASSWGPGELFF
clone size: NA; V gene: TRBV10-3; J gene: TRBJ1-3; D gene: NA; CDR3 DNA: TGTGCCATCAGCTCTGGGGCCCAAGTGGTTAACACCATATATTTT; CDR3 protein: CAISSGAQVVNTIYF
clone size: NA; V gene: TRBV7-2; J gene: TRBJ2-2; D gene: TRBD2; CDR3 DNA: TGTGCCAGCAGCGTAGGACTAGCGGGAGGTCGGTCCGGGGAGCTGTTTTTT; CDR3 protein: CASSVGLAGGRSGELFF
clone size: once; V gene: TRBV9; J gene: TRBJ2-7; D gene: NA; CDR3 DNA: TGTGCCAGCAGCCCAGGGGGGGGGACCGGCTACGAGCAGTACTTC; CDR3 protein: CASSPGGGTGYEQYF
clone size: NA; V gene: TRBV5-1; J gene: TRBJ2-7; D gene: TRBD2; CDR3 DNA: TGCGCCAGCAGCCATCGGGAGGACTACGAGCAGTACTTC; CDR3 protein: CASSHREDYEQYF
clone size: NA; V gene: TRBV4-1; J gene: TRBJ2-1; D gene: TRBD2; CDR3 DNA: TGCGCCAGCAGCTCATCCAAGCGGGGAAGCTCCTACAATGAGCAGTTCTTC; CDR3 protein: CASSSSKRGSSYNEQFF
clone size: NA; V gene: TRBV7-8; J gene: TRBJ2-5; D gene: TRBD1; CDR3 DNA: TGTGCCAGCAGCCGGACAGGGGGGCAGGGAGAGACCCAGTACTTC; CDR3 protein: CASSRTGGQGETQYF
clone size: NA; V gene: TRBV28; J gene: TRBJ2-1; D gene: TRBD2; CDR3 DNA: TGTGCCAGCAGATATGCCGGGACTAGCAATGAGCAGTTCTTC; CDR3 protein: CASRYAGTSNEQFF
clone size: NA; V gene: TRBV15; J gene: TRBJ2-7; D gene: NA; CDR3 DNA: TGTGCCACCAGCAGCGGCTCCTTATCCTACGAGCAGTACTTC; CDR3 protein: CATSSGSLSYEQYF
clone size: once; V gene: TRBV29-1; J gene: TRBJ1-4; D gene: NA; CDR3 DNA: TGCAGCGTCCTAACCCCGGGGCCTACTTCGGATAACACGGAAGCAACTAATGAAAAACTGTTTTTT; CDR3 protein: CSVLTPGPTSDNTEATNEKLFF
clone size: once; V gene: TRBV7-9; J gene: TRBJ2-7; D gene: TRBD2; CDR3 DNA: TGTGCCAGCTTGGGTTTTTCAAAACTAGCGGGAGAACCAGTCGAGCAGTACTTC; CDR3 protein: CASLGFSKLAGEPVEQYF
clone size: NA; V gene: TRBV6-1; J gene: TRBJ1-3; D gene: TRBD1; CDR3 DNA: TGTGCCAGCACCCAGGGGGACATTTCTGGAAACACCATATATTTT; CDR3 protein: CASTQGDISGNTIYF
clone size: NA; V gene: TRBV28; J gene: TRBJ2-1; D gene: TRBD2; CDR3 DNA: TGTGCCAGCAGTTCGGAGCGGGAGGGCCCCCCGTACAATGAGCAGTTCTTC; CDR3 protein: CASSSEREGPPYNEQFF
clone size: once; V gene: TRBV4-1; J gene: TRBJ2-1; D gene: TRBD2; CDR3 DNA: TGCGCCAGCAGCCAAGATAGGGCGGGAGGTCCCGACAATGAGCAGTTCTTC; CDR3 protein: CASSQDRAGGPDNEQFF
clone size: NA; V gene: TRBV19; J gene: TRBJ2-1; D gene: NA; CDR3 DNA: TGTGCCAGTAGGTTCACAGGGTTCAATGAGCAGTTCTTC; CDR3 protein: CASRFTGFNEQFF
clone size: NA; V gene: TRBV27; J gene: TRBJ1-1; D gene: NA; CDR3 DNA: TGTGCCAGCAGTTTTGGTAGGGTCACTGAAGCTTTCTTT; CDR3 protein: CASSFGRVTEAFF
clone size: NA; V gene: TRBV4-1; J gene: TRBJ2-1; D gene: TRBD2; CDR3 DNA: TGCGCCAGCAGCCACCCACTAGCGGGAGGGGGTAATGAGCAGTTCTTC; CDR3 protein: CASSHPLAGGGNEQFF
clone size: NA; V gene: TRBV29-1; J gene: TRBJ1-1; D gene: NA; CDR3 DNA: TGCAGCGTTGTGTCGGTCTCAGGGCCTATGAACACTGAAGCTTTCTTT; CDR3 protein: CSVVSVSGPMNTEAFF
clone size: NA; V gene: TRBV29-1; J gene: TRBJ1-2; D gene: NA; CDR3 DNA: TGCAGCGTCGCGGGGCAGAACTATGGCTACACCTTC; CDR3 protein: CSVAGQNYGYTF
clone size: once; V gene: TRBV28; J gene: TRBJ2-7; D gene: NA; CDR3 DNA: TGTGCCAGCAGTTCCCCTGATGACGAGCAGTACTTC; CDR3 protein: CASSSPDDEQYF
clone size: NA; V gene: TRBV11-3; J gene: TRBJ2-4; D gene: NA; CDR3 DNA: TGTGCCAGCAGCCTACGGGGCGAAAACATTCAGTACTTC; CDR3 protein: CASSLRGENIQYF
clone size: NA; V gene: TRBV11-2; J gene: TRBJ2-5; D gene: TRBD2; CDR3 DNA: TGTGCCAGCAGCTTAGCGAGACTAGCGGGAGAGACCCAGTACTTC; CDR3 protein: CASSLARLAGETQYF
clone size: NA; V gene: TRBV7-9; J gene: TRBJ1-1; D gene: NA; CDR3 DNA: TGTGCCAGCAGCTTGAGGGGGGCTGGAACTGAAGCTTTCTTT; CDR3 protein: CASSLRGAGTEAFF
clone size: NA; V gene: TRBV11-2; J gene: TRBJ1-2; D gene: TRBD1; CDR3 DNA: TGTGCCAGCAGCTTAGATCCAGGGGGATTCGGTGGCTACACCTTC; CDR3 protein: CASSLDPGGFGGYTF
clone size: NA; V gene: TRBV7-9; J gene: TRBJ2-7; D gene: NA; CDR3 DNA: TGTGCCAGCAGCTCCGAGGGGACACCTTTCAACGAGCAGTACTTC; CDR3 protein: CASSSEGTPFNEQYF
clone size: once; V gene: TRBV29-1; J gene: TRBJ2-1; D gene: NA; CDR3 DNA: TGCAGCGTTGAAGACCGGGAAATCTACAATGAGCAGTTCTTC; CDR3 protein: CSVEDREIYNEQFF
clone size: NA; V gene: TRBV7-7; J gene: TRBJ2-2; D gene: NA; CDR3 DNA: TGTGCCAGCAGCTCAGGGGCTACCGGGGAGCTGTTTTTT; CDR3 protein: CASSSGATGELFF
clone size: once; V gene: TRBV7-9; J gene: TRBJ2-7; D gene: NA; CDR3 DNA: TGTGCCAGCAGCGGGGCCCCAGCCGGCGGCGAGCAGTACTTC; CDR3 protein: CASSGAPAGGEQYF
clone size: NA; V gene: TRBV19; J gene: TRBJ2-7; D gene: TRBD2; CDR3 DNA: TGTGCCAGTAGTACCCGGACTAGCGGCTCCTACGAGCAGTACTTC; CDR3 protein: CASSTRTSGSYEQYF
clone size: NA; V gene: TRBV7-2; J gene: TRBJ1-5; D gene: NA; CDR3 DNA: TGTGCCAGCAGCTTAGCCCTACAGTCCCCATTTATCCCCCAGCATTTT; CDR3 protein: CASSLALQSPFIPQHF
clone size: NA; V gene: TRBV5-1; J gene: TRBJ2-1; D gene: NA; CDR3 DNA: TGCGCCAGCAGCTCCTGGACGACCAGCTCCTACAATGAGCAGTTCTTC; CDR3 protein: CASSSWTTSSYNEQFF
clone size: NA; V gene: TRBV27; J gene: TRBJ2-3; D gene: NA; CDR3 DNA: TGTGCCAGCAGTTTCGGAGGCTTCTTGAATACGCAGTATTTT; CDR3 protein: CASSFGGFLNTQYF
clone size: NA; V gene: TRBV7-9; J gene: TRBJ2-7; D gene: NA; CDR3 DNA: TGTGCCAGCACCCGGCCCCCAGGGTCCTACGAGCAGTACTTC; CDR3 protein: CASTRPPGSYEQYF
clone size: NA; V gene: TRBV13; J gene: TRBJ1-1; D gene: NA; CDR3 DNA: TGTGCCAGCAGCTTAGAAAGCGGGCTGAACACTGAAGCTTTCTTT; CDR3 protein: CASSLESGLNTEAFF
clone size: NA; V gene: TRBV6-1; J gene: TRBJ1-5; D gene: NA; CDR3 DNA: TGTGCCAGCAGAGCAGGTTATAGCAATCAGCCCCAGCATTTT; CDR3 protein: CASRAGYSNQPQHF
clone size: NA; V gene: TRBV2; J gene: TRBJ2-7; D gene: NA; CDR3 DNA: TGTGCCAGCAGTGAAGGGACTCATTTGGCCTACGAGCAGTACTTC; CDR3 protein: CASSEGTHLAYEQYF
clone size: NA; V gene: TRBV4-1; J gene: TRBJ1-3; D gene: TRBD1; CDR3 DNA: TGCGCCAGCAGTTCAGGGACAGCGGCCTGGGGGGAGTCTGGAAACACCATATATTTT; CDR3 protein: CASSSGTAAWGESGNTIYF